Below, 5 T cell receptor beta chains from the same sample are listed, as sequenced in a study of a mutant IDH1 vaccine in newly diagnosed glioma. The data were produced by immunoSEQ multiplex PCR, yet TCRdb's version contains in-frame clones alone and is incomplete. The table includes about 130,000 clones, 80% detected once. Their cognate antigens are unknown. Documented time point: week 11, during vaccination. The study gave 300 ug of mutant IDH1 20-mer peptide per vaccine dose, with topical imiquimod. Specimen: PBMCs, collected from a glioma patient whose treatment included an IDH1 peptide vaccine. Receptor source: a man between 40 and 49 years old with glioma.

This clone has just one count. The rearrangement uses TRBV21-1 and TRBJ2-7; the table assigns TRBD1, which was not confirmed against the DNA. TRBV21-1 is listed as a pseudogene. The CDR3 runs 15 residues. CDR3 nucleotides: TGTGCCAGCAGCAAAGTCCGTGGGCACTCCTACGAGCAGTACTTC. Translated: CASSKVRGHSYEQYF.

In its sample, this clone was seen once. This chain uses TRBV7-6 with TRBJ1-4; D remains ambiguous. V shed 5 bases and J shed 3 bases, with 7 bases lying between them. Germline V gene sequence: CDR1 SGHVS, CDR2 FNYEAQ. This CDR3 contains 13 residues. CDR3 protein: CASSKLPNEKLFF. CDR3 sequence (DNA): TGTGCCAGCAGCAAACTTCCTAATGAAAAACTGTTTTTT.

The chain is built from TRBV19 and TRBJ1-5; 7 bases are shared with TRBD1. Germline CDR1 reads LNHDA; CDR2 reads SQIVND (reference sequence). The V segment lost 5 bases and the J segment 2 bases; nucleotides outside the gene matches: 12. CDR3 length: 17 residues. This CDR3 is CASSPPVDRDGNQPQHF. The DNA for the CDR3 is TGTGCCAGTAGTCCTCCCGTCGACAGGGATGGCAATCAGCCCCAGCATTTT.

This clone came up once. The rearrangement links TRBV30 to TRBJ2-2; D possibly corresponds to TRBD1 (6 bases). The CDR3 runs to 13 residues. V was trimmed by 4 bases and J by 4 bases, leaving 10 bases between them. Germline V gene data show CDR1 as GTSNPN and CDR2 as SVGIG (reference sequence). CDR3 in DNA: TGTGCCTGGAAAGGGGGATTCACCGGGGAGCTGTTTTTT. This gives the protein CAWKGGFTGELFF.

The J gene is TRBJ1-4, the V gene TRBV4-3; no clear D. The CDR3 sequence is 16 residues long. Between the trimmed V and J ends, which lost 1 base and 4 bases, there was a span of 13 bases. Germline loops: CDR1 LGHNA, CDR2 YSLEER. CDR3 in DNA: TGCGCCAGCAGCCAAGCTAGGGCAGTGTTTAATGAAAAACTGTTTTTT. Its translation: CASSQARAVFNEKLFF.